The 29 T cell receptor beta chains given below trace back to one sample, sequenced in a study of cytotoxic CD8 clonotypes in ibrutinib-treated CLL. Profiled with immunoSEQ multiplex PCR; TCRdb holds only in-frame clones, not every one. The sample holds about 50,000 clones, roughly 71% seen once. The sample in question was PBMCs, obtained after 12 months of ibrutinib treatment. The receptors originated from a human donor with chronic lymphocytic leukemia.

The table lists this clone with a few counts. The gene calls are TRBV7-3 and TRBJ1-1; D unresolved. The CDR3 runs 15 residues. V was clipped by 2 bases and J by 1 base, with 11 bases between them. Per germline, CDR1 SGHTA and CDR2 FQGTGA. CDR3 in DNA: TGTGCCAGCAGCTTATTTACAGTGGGGAACACTGAAGCTTTCTTT. Residues: CASSLFTVGNTEAFF.

V and J are TRBV11-2 and TRBJ2-7; 11 bases line up with TRBD1. Germline assignment: CDR1 SGHAT and CDR2 FQNNGV. CDR3 length: 14 amino acids. J was trimmed by 4 bases and V by 5 bases; bases with no gene match: 4. The CDR3 DNA sequence: TGTGCCAGCAGCCCGGACAGGGGGCGGTACGAGCAGTACTTC. Translating gives CASSPDRGRYEQYF.

The genes are TRBV5-6 and TRBJ2-1; the match to TRBD1 covers 9 bases. The junction had 6 bases not matched to a gene; V was cut back by 4 bases and J by 4 bases. CDR1 is SGHDT, CDR2 YYEEEE, per germline. This CDR3 is built from 15 residues. The CDR3 reads CASSRRQGVYNEQFF. The CDR3, as DNA: TGTGCCAGCAGCCGACGACAGGGGGTTTACAATGAGCAGTTCTTC. Full variable domain (rest looked up from reference TRBV5-6 and TRBJ2-1): DAGVTQSPTHLIKTRGQQVTLRCSPKSGHDTVSWYQQALGQGPQFIFQYYEEEERQRGNFPDRFSGHQFPNYSSELNVNALLLGDSALYLCASSRRQGVYNEQFFGPGTRLTVL.

This clone was seen a handful of times. The chain joins TRBV28 to TRBJ2-7, with TRBD1 matching 11 bases. Germline-derived CDR1 and CDR2 are MDHEN and SYDVKM. The trim removed 6 bases at V and 3 bases at J, leaving 10 bases unmatched. CDR3 size: 16 residues. The CDR3: CASSLPTGTGGYEQYF. CDR3 coding DNA: TGTGCCAGCAGCCTCCCTACCGGGACAGGGGGCTACGAGCAGTACTTC.

This chain joins TRBV19 and TRBJ2-1, with unresolved D. CDR1 is LNHDA and CDR2 is SQIVND in the germline V gene (reference sequence). The CDR3 sequence is 15 residues long. Trimming shortened V by 4 bases and J by 1 base, and 11 bases separated the two germline ends. The CDR3 nucleotides are TGTGCCAGTAGTACCCAAGTCGATTCCTACAATGAGCAGTTCTTC. It is translated as CASSTQVDSYNEQFF.

The chain couples TRBV5-6 to TRBJ2-3, with D possibly TRBD2 on 6 matching bases. The CDR3 has 18 residues. Trimming removed 0 bases at V and 0 bases at J, with 17 bases between. Germline V lookup: CDR1 SGHDT, CDR2 YYEEEE. CDR3 nucleotides: TGTGCCAGCAGCTTGGCCAAAGGGAGTGGGACTAGCACAGATACGCAGTATTTT. Protein product: CASSLAKGSGTSTDTQYF.

This rearrangement joins TRBV20-1 to TRBJ2-3; no clear D gene. The germline V gene has CDR1 DFQATT and CDR2 SNEGSKA (reference sequence). V was shortened by 6 bases and J by 9 bases, with 10 bases between the two germline ends. CDR3 length: 10 residues. CDR3 DNA: TGCAGTGCCCCGTTGGGGACGCAGTATTTT. It translates to CSAPLGTQYF.

The chain couples TRBV6-5 to TRBJ2-6; no definite D call. Trimming removed 5 bases at V and 6 bases at J, with 14 bases between. The CDR3 runs 15 residues. Germline V gene sequence: CDR1 MNHEY, CDR2 SVGAGI. This chain's CDR3 is CASSKEYFEANVLTF. The CDR3 region has the DNA TGTGCCAGCAGTAAGGAATACTTCGAGGCCAACGTCCTGACTTTC.

In the case of this clone: Distinct nucleotide sequences in the sample also encode this CDR3. This chain uses TRBV19 with TRBJ2-6; possibly TRBD1 for D (6 bases). Germline values: CDR1 LNHDA, CDR2 SQIVND (reference sequence). V was cut by 6 bases and J by 8 bases, with 14 bases left in between. This CDR3 is 14 amino acids long. CDR3 sequence reads: CASSPTDRPNVLTF. The CDR3 DNA reads as TGTGCCAGTAGCCCTACAGACAGGCCCAACGTCCTGACTTTC.

This clone was seen a single time. The chain is built from TRBV9 and TRBJ2-1; no firm D call. Germline values: CDR1 SGDLS, CDR2 YYNGEE. V was cut by 4 bases and J by 7 bases, with 15 bases left in between. There are 14 residues in the CDR3. The CDR3 sequence: CASSPQWPANEQFF. CDR3 nucleotides: TGTGCCAGCAGCCCCCAGTGGCCAGCGAATGAGCAGTTCTTC.

The chain employs TRBV6-5 and TRBJ2-2; the D gene could be TRBD1 or TRBD2 (5 bases each). Germline CDR1 is MNHEY and CDR2 is SVGAGI. Deletions cut 6 bases from V and 9 bases from J, with 14 bases between. The CDR3 totals 13 residues. Here the CDR3 DNA reads TGTGCCAGCAGGCATAGGGACGGACGGGAGCTGTTTTTT. This translates into CASRHRDGRELFF.

The rearrangement uses TRBV7-6 and TRBJ2-1; D may be TRBD2 (6 bases). The CDR3 has 16 residues. Germline CDR1 is SGHVS and CDR2 is FNYEAQ. Trimming took 5 bases from V and 3 from J, leaving 17 bases between them. The CDR3 loop reads CASSPSKDGSYNEQFF. The CDR3 coding sequence is TGTGCCAGCAGCCCATCTAAGGACGGGAGCTACAATGAGCAGTTCTTC. The full variable domain, in which reference TRBV7-6 and TRBJ2-1 provide the parts outside the CDR3, is GAGVSQSPRYKVTKRGQDVALRCDPISGHVSLYWYRQALGQGPEFLTYFNYEAQQDKSGLPNDRFSAERPEGSISTLTIQRTEQRDSAMYRCASSPSKDGSYNEQFFGPGTRLTVL.

The chain has TRBV30 and TRBJ2-1; 8 positions agree with TRBD2. Germline trimming cut 0 bases from V and 10 bases from J; bases unmatched to any gene: 11. Per germline, CDR1 GTSNPN and CDR2 SVGIG (reference sequence). CDR3 size: 15 residues. This CDR3 reads CAWSVFSGRSGEQFF. The CDR3 DNA sequence: TGTGCCTGGAGTGTATTCAGCGGGAGATCAGGCGAGCAGTTCTTC.

This clone was observed a single time. This chain links TRBV5-4 with TRBJ2-7, with D perhaps matching TRBD1 (6 bases). Germline V gene data show CDR1 as SGHNT and CDR2 as YYREEE (reference sequence). V was shortened by 0 bases and J by 3 bases, with 13 bases between the two germline ends. The CDR3 loop spans 15 amino acids. The CDR3 here is CASSLAGGPLYEQYF. The CDR3 DNA reads as TGTGCCAGCAGCTTGGCTGGGGGCCCGCTCTACGAGCAGTACTTC.

The gene calls are TRBV9 and TRBJ2-1, with D perhaps matching TRBD1 or TRBD2 (6 bases each). Germline CDR1 reads SGDLS; CDR2 reads YYNGEE. The CDR3 consists of 17 residues. V dropped 0 bases and J dropped 6 bases, with 19 bases sitting between them. The DNA for the CDR3 is TGTGCCAGCAGCGTAGCAGGGGTAGGTTTGGGAGGCAATGAGCAGTTCTTC. This sequence encodes CASSVAGVGLGGNEQFF.

This clone occurred once. The chain couples TRBV28 to TRBJ1-1; a weak D match, TRBD1 (6 bases). This CDR3 comprises 14 residues. The V end lost 6 bases, the J end lost 8 bases, and 19 bases lay between the germline ends. Germline loops: CDR1 MDHEN, CDR2 SYDVKM. The CDR3 DNA reads as TGTGCCAGCAGATCCGGGACAACTGGCAGGGAAGCTTTCTTT. It codes for CASRSGTTGREAFF. The whole variable domain, remainder taken from reference TRBV28 and TRBJ1-1, is DVKVTQSSRYLVKRTGEKVFLECVQDMDHENMFWYRQDPGLGLRLIYFSYDVKMKEKGDIPEGYSVSREKKERFSLILESASTNQTSMYLCASRSGTTGREAFFGQGTRLTVV.

V usage is TRBV7-7 and J usage is TRBJ2-5, with 7 bases fitting TRBD1. V trimming: 5 bases; J trimming: 6 bases; junction bases outside the gene matches: 6. The CDR3 covers 13 residues. Germline V gene sequence: CDR1 SSHAT, CDR2 FNYEAQ (reference sequence). The CDR3 loop is CASSTDRAKTQYF. The CDR3 nucleotides are TGTGCCAGCAGCACCGACAGGGCCAAGACCCAGTACTTC.

This clone was detected only a few times. The chain links TRBV4-1 to TRBJ2-3, with D possibly TRBD2 on 6 matching bases. V shed 8 bases and J shed 6 bases, with 15 bases lying between them. CDR3 length equals 13 residues. Per germline, CDR1 MGHRA and CDR2 YSYEKL. As DNA, the CDR3 is TGCGCCAGCTCGGCAGGGACTGTGGATACGCAGTATTTT. Translating it yields CASSAGTVDTQYF.

The rearrangement uses TRBV2 and TRBJ1-2; 8 positions match TRBD1. Germline V gene lookup returns CDR1 SNHLY and CDR2 FYNNEI. The CDR3 is 12 residues long. V lost 9 bases to trimming and J lost 6 bases; unmatched junction nucleotides: 6. The CDR3 reads CARQTGDDGYTF. CDR3 DNA sequence: TGTGCCAGACAGACAGGGGACGATGGCTACACCTTC.

V is TRBV7-9 and J is TRBJ2-1, with 10 positions matching TRBD2. After removal of 2 bases from V and 12 bases from J, the junction contained 7 bases not matched to a gene. The CDR3 length is 14 residues. Germline CDR1 reads SEHNR; CDR2 reads FQNEAQ (reference sequence). The CDR3 coding sequence is TGTGCCAGCAGCTTATTGGCGACTAGCGGGCTGCAGTTCTTC. This translates into CASSLLATSGLQFF.

This chain connects TRBV5-4 to TRBJ1-5; 7 bases agree with TRBD1. This CDR3 contains 14 residues. V lost 4 bases and J lost 4; bases outside the gene matches: 5. Germline CDR1 is SGHNT and CDR2 is YYREEE (reference sequence). The CDR3 is CASSRQGDNQPQHF. CDR3 DNA: TGTGCCAGCAGCCGACAGGGAGATAATCAGCCCCAGCATTTT.

The V and J genes are TRBV7-6 and TRBJ1-5, with D uncertain. Trimming left V 1 base short and J 3 bases short, with 4 bases between. CDR1 SGHVS and CDR2 FNYEAQ come from the germline V gene. The CDR3 runs to 13 residues. CDR3 region: CASSLVSNQPQHF. CDR3 coding DNA: TGTGCCAGCAGCTTAGTGTCCAATCAGCCCCAGCATTTT.

There are a few counts of this clone. The chain couples TRBV6-6 to TRBJ1-5; D uncertain. Between the trimmed V and J ends, which lost 6 bases and 4 bases, there was a span of 10 bases. CDR3 length equals 13 residues. Germline V gives CDR1 MNHNY, CDR2 SVGAGI (reference sequence). The CDR3 sequence: CASSRDVNQPQHF. The CDR3 nucleotides read TGTGCCAGCAGCCGGGATGTGAATCAGCCCCAGCATTTT.

This clone was observed a few times. The chain links TRBV6-5 to TRBJ2-7, with TRBD1 as a possible D gene (6 bases). This CDR3 comprises 14 residues. Germline CDR1 and CDR2: MNHEY and SVGAGI. The ends were cut back, 7 bases at V and 2 bases at J, with 15 bases in the middle. The CDR3 protein is CASKTLDRTYEQYF. Here the CDR3 DNA reads TGTGCCAGCAAGACCCTCGACAGGACCTACGAGCAGTACTTC.

This rearrangement joins TRBV30 to TRBJ2-7; no firm D call. There are 12 residues in the CDR3. V lost 3 bases, J lost 7 bases, and 13 bases lay in between. CDR1 is GTSNPN and CDR2 is SVGIG in the germline V gene (reference sequence). The CDR3 reads CAWSPRPGEQYF. Written as DNA, the CDR3 is TGTGCCTGGAGCCCAAGGCCTGGGGAGCAGTACTTC.

The chain links TRBV28 to TRBJ2-2; 9 bases line up with TRBD2. V was clipped by 7 bases and J by 2 bases; unmatched bases: 8. The CDR3 sequence is 16 residues long. The V gene's germline CDR1 is MDHEN and CDR2 SYDVKM. CDR3 nucleotide sequence: TGTGCCAGCACTCAAATAGCGGGAGCCAACACCGGGGAGCTGTTTTTT. Amino acid sequence: CASTQIAGANTGELFF.

This rearrangement joins TRBV30 to TRBJ1-1; possibly TRBD1 for D (5 bases). The CDR3 covers 13 residues. Germline CDR1 and CDR2: GTSNPN and SVGIG (reference sequence). V lost 3 bases, J lost 5 bases, and 13 bases lay in between. CDR3 sequence: CAWSVGRGTEAFF. CDR3 DNA sequence: TGTGCCTGGAGCGTCGGACGGGGGACTGAAGCTTTCTTT.

This clone was counted ten times or more. The chain combines TRBV27 with TRBJ2-6; 7 positions match TRBD1. This CDR3 has 19 amino acids. Germline CDR1 MNHEY, CDR2 SMNVEV (reference sequence). V dropped 6 bases and J dropped 0; count of bases not matched to a gene: 14. CDR3 sequence reads: CASSSPLRDSVSGANVLTF. In DNA, the CDR3 is TGTGCCAGCAGCTCACCTCTCCGGGACAGCGTCTCTGGGGCCAACGTCCTGACTTTC.

This clone occurred once. The rearrangement joins TRBV10-3 to TRBJ2-1, with TRBD2 matching 14 bases. This CDR3 spans 19 amino acids. Trimming removed 4 bases from V and 0 bases from J; junction bases left unmatched: 8. Per germline, CDR1 ENHRY and CDR2 SYGVKD. In nucleotides, the CDR3 is TGTGCCATCAGTGGGGGGACTAGCGGGAGAAGCGTCTCCTACAATGAGCAGTTCTTC. Translating it yields CAISGGTSGRSVSYNEQFF.